Each of the 14 T cell receptor beta chains below was sequenced from the same sample in a study of blood T cell repertoires in COVID-19. Repertoires were generated with immunoSEQ multiplex PCR, while TCRdb's copy carries only in-frame clones and drops some. The data show 200,000 or so clones, with 84% seen just once and approximately 1.8% held by the top ten. The source material was PBMCs or T cells enriched from blood (not recorded which). The receptor set was obtained from a man between 60 and 70 years old who had recovered from COVID-19.

This rearrangement joins TRBV29-1 to TRBJ2-2; TRBD2 might be the D (5 bases). The germline V gene encodes CDR1 SQVTM and CDR2 ANQGSEA. V lost 7 bases and J 4 bases, leaving 16 bases between the germline ends. The CDR3 is made up of 14 amino acids. CDR3 protein: CSARPSRGTGELFF. As DNA, the CDR3 is TGCAGCGCACGACCCTCCCGGGGCACCGGGGAGCTGTTTTTT.

This rearrangement joins TRBV7-9 to TRBJ1-1; D is unresolved. The CDR3 has 13 residues. Germline V gives CDR1 SEHNR, CDR2 FQNEAQ (reference sequence). The ends were cut back, 3 bases at V and 5 bases at J, with 10 bases in the middle. The CDR3, as DNA: TGTGCCAGCAGCTTTGACATCTATACTGAAGCTTTCTTT. This sequence encodes CASSFDIYTEAFF.

The V gene is TRBV2, the J gene TRBJ1-5, with 8 bases lining up with TRBD1. The CDR3 totals 14 residues. Losses at the gene ends were 6 bases for V and 5 bases for J; bases not matched to a gene: 6. In germline, CDR1 is SNHLY, CDR2 FYNNEI. The CDR3 DNA reads TGTGCCAGCAGAGTAGGACAGGGTGATCAGCCCCAGCATTTT. Amino acids: CASRVGQGDQPQHF. The entire variable domain, with the rest obtained from reference TRBV2 and TRBJ1-5, is as follows: EPEVTQTPSHQVTQMGQEVILRCVPISNHLYFYWYRQILGQKVEFLVSFYNNEISEKSEIFDDQFSVERPDGSNFTLKIRSTKLEDSAMYFCASRVGQGDQPQHFGDGTRLSIL.

The chain links TRBV7-2 to TRBJ2-7; 9 bases line up with TRBD1. The CDR3 contains 14 residues. CDR1 and CDR2 (germline): SGHTA, FQGNSA. The V and J ends lost 1 base and 6 bases, in that order; junction bases with no gene match: 4. Here the CDR3 reads CASSLGRDRAEQYF. DNA for the CDR3: TGTGCCAGCAGCTTAGGCCGGGACAGGGCCGAGCAGTACTTC.

This sequence joins TRBV7-2 and TRBJ1-2; unclear D gene. V lost 0 bases and J 1 base, leaving 15 bases between the germline ends. The CDR3 contains 17 residues. Germline V gene lookup returns CDR1 SGHTA and CDR2 FQGNSA. In nucleotides, the CDR3 is TGTGCCAGCAGCTTAGCATTTCAGACTAACTTTAACTATGGCTACACCTTC. This encodes CASSLAFQTNFNYGYTF.

Only one count was recorded for this clone. The chain has TRBV6-5 and TRBJ1-4, with unresolved D. This CDR3 is 13 amino acids long. CDR1 is MNHEY, CDR2 SVGAGI, per germline. Trimming took off 6 bases at V and 1 base at J, with 6 bases between the two ends. CDR3 region: CASSRGTNEKLFF. CDR3 bases: TGTGCCAGCAGCCGGGGAACTAATGAAAAACTGTTTTTT.

The chain combines TRBV5-1 with TRBJ2-2; no firm D call. The germline gives CDR1 SGHRS, CDR2 YFSETQ. CDR3 length equals 16 residues. Trimming removed 4 bases from V and 0 bases from J, with 13 bases in between. The CDR3 reads CASSETPSANTGELFF. The CDR3 nucleotides are TGCGCCAGCAGCGAGACACCCTCCGCGAACACCGGGGAGCTGTTTTTT.

The rearrangement links TRBV6-2 or TRBV6-3 to TRBJ1-5; 9 bases align to TRBD1. The CDR3 covers 18 residues. V shed 2 bases, J shed 3 bases, and the junction held 11 bases outside the gene matches. Germline V gene sequence: CDR1 MNHEY, CDR2 SVGEGT. In DNA form, the CDR3 reads TGTGCCAGCAGTTACCGACTGTGGACAGGGGAATCCAATCAGCCCCAGCATTTT. Protein sequence: CASSYRLWTGESNQPQHF.

J is TRBJ2-2 and V is TRBV5-1; D might be TRBD1 (6 bases). Per the germline V gene, CDR1 is SGHRS and CDR2 is YFSETQ. V was shortened by 1 base and J by 2 bases, with 9 bases between the two germline ends. CDR3 size: 15 residues. Written as DNA, the CDR3 is TGCGCCAGCAGCTTGTTAGGGGGAAACACCGGGGAGCTGTTTTTT. Translation gives CASSLLGGNTGELFF. The variable domain in full, completed from reference TRBV5-1 and TRBJ2-2, reads KAGVTQTPRYLIKTRGQQVTLSCSPISGHRSVSWYQQTPGQGLQFLFEYFSETQRNKGNFPGRFSGRQFSNSRSEMNVSTLELGDSALYLCASSLLGGNTGELFFGEGSRLTVL.

This clone has only one observation. The genes are TRBV12-3 or TRBV12-4 and TRBJ2-1; a possible D gene is TRBD1 (5 bases). The ends were cut back, 3 bases at V and 9 bases at J, with 9 bases in the middle. CDR3 length: 12 amino acids. CDR3 DNA sequence: TGTGCCAGCAGTTTCAGGGTGGCTGAGCAGTTCTTC. This codes for CASSFRVAEQFF.

This chain joins TRBV2 and TRBJ1-5, with 8 bases matching TRBD1. The CDR3 sequence is 15 residues long. Unmatched junction bases numbered 10, after V lost 6 bases and J lost 6 bases. Germline V CDR1 and CDR2: SNHLY, FYNNEI. The CDR3 nucleotides are TGTGCCAGCAGGGGACAGGCGGTAAGCGGTCAGCCCCAGCATTTT. This sequence encodes CASRGQAVSGQPQHF. The full variable domain, completed using reference TRBV2 and TRBJ1-5, is EPEVTQTPSHQVTQMGQEVILRCVPISNHLYFYWYRQILGQKVEFLVSFYNNEISEKSEIFDDQFSVERPDGSNFTLKIRSTKLEDSAMYFCASRGQAVSGQPQHFGDGTRLSIL.

The rearrangement uses TRBV2 and TRBJ1-4; TRBD1 agrees at 11 bases. Per germline, CDR1 SNHLY and CDR2 FYNNEI. The CDR3 loop spans 15 amino acids. V was clipped by 7 bases and J by 4 bases; unmatched bases: 5. CDR3 nucleotide sequence: TGTGCCAGCAAGGACAGGGGGCTGGGTAATGAAAAACTGTTTTTT. Translation: CASKDRGLGNEKLFF. The variable domain in full, with the rest retrieved from reference TRBV2 and TRBJ1-4, is EPEVTQTPSHQVTQMGQEVILRCVPISNHLYFYWYRQILGQKVEFLVSFYNNEISEKSEIFDDQFSVERPDGSNFTLKIRSTKLEDSAMYFCASKDRGLGNEKLFFGSGTQLSVL.

This chain links TRBV5-8 with TRBJ2-7, with D maybe TRBD1 (6 bases). V was clipped by 3 bases and J by 2 bases, with 18 bases between them. CDR1 and CDR2 from the germline V gene are SGHTS and YDEGEE. The CDR3 contains 16 residues. This CDR3 reads CASSSGFWTATYEQYF. CDR3 DNA sequence: TGTGCCAGCAGCTCGGGGTTCTGGACAGCAACCTACGAGCAGTACTTC.

The V and J genes are TRBV24-1 and TRBJ1-1, with 8 bases matching TRBD1. CDR1 and CDR2 from the germline V gene are KGHDR and SFDVKD. The CDR3 consists of 14 residues. The junction had 4 bases not matched to a gene; V was cut back by 2 bases and J by 6 bases. CDR3 loop: CATSDSDRGSEAFF. The CDR3 DNA reads as TGTGCCACCAGTGATTCAGACAGGGGATCTGAAGCTTTCTTT.